One sample yielded the 11 T cell receptor beta chains listed below, sequenced in a study of CD8 T cells in ankylosing spondylitis. TCRdb processed the 5' RACE reads anew with MiXCR; each CDR3 protein has one entry. This table has about 350,000 distinct CDR3 sequences, about 20% appearing once. The sequenced material came from blood, either unsorted or a sorted T cell fraction (not recorded which). The receptor set was obtained from a male donor with ankylosing spondylitis or in good health (not recorded which).

The chain combines TRBV5-6 with TRBJ2-7; 7 nucleotides line up with TRBD2. The CDR3 is 15 residues long. V shed 0 bases, J shed 2 bases, and the junction held 5 bases outside the gene matches. CDR1 is SGHDT and CDR2 is YYEEEE in the germline V gene. The CDR3 DNA is TGTGCCAGCAGCTTGGCGGCGCGGGGGACCTACGAGCAGTACTTC. This codes for CASSLAARGTYEQYF.

Comment on this clonotype: The junction shows a germline mismatch at one end, possibly a read error. The chain couples TRBV6-5 to TRBJ2-5; unclear D gene. The CDR3 runs to 11 residues. Per germline, CDR1 MNHEY and CDR2 SVGAGI. CDR3 DNA sequence: TGTGCCAGCACTTATCTTGAGACCCAGCACTTC. Translating gives CASTYLETQHF.

The chain links TRBV12-3 or TRBV12-4 to TRBJ2-3; a possible D gene is TRBD1 (7 bases). The CDR3 contains 14 residues. Deletions cut 6 bases from V and 5 bases from J, with 15 bases between. Here the CDR3 reads CASSARGDGDTQYF. Written as DNA, the CDR3 is TGTGCCAGCAGCGCCAGGGGGGATGGAGATACGCAGTATTTT.

This clonotype was picked up a small number of times. The chain has TRBV27 and TRBJ2-5, with 10 positions matching TRBD2. Germline assignment: CDR1 MNHEY and CDR2 SMNVEV (reference sequence). With V trimmed by 2 bases and J by 6 bases, 18 bases remained unmatched. This CDR3 region has 19 residues. CDR3 amino acids: CASSLRPPEAAGGLKTQYF. DNA of the CDR3: TGTGCCAGCAGTTTAAGGCCCCCCGAGGCAGCGGGGGGGCTAAAGACCCAGTACTTC.

The V and J genes are TRBV27 and TRBJ2-5; the match to TRBD2 covers 8 bases. In germline, CDR1 is MNHEY, CDR2 SMNVEV (reference sequence). With 4 bases clipped from V and 2 bases from J, the junction kept 9 bases outside the gene matches. This CDR3 has 16 amino acids. In DNA, the CDR3 is TGTGCCAGCAGTTCTCCCCGGGAGGGGCAGCAAGAGACCCAGTACTTC. This translates into CASSSPREGQQETQYF.

This rearrangement joins TRBV10-3 to TRBJ1-6; D unclear. The V end was cut by 11 bases, the J end by 0 bases, with 26 bases between. The CDR3 contains 19 residues. Germline V lookup: CDR1 ENHRY, CDR2 SYGVKD. The CDR3 sequence: CAVSRTRTELSSYNSPLHF. The CDR3 bases are TGTGCCGTGTCGCGTACTCGGACCGAGTTAAGCTCCTATAATTCACCCCTCCACTTT.

This clonotype appeared a few times. J is TRBJ2-3 and V is TRBV7-3, with TRBD1 matching over 8 bases. The trim removed 11 bases at V and 3 bases at J, leaving 13 bases unmatched. Germline CDR1 is SGHTA and CDR2 is FQGTGA. CDR3 length: 15 residues. The CDR3 here is CACRWDRCCTDTQYF. CDR3 sequence (DNA): TGTGCCTGTCGTTGGGACAGGTGTTGTACAGATACGCAGTATTTT.

CDR3 coding DNA: TGTGCCAGCAGCCCATTAGCGGGTGCCATTATGGATACGCAGTATTTT. It is translated as CASSPLAGAIMDTQYF. The V gene is TRBV11-2, the J gene TRBJ2-3; 7 bases match TRBD2. This CDR3 has 16 amino acids. Per the germline V gene, CDR1 is SGHAT and CDR2 is FQNNGV. Trimming at V came to 5 bases and at J to 6 bases, leaving 14 bases not matched to a gene.

The rearrangement joins TRBV5-1 to TRBJ2-1, with 9 bases aligning to TRBD1. The CDR3 extends over 15 amino acids. The V segment lost 4 bases and the J segment 3 bases; nucleotides outside the gene matches: 5. The germline CDR1 and CDR2 sequences are SGHRS and YFSETQ. The chain's CDR3 is CASSDRDRDYNEQFF. CDR3 DNA sequence: TGCGCCAGCAGCGACCGGGACAGGGACTACAATGAGCAGTTCTTC.

This clonotype was detected a few times. The DNA of the CDR3 is TGCAGTGCTAGAGAGGTTGGAGCGAGCACAGATACGCAGTATTTT. Encoded protein: CSAREVGASTDTQYF. This rearrangement joins TRBV20-1 to TRBJ2-3; D remains ambiguous. This CDR3 spans 15 amino acids. V lost 0 bases and J lost 0, with 10 bases in between. Germline CDR1 and CDR2: DFQATT and SNEGSKA (reference sequence).

The CDR3 coding sequence is TGTGCCAGCGGGGGGGGCGGCGGCTACACCTTC. Translation: CASGGGGGYTF. This chain connects TRBV12-3 or TRBV12-4 to TRBJ1-2; D possibly corresponds to TRBD1 (6 bases). The CDR3 has 11 amino acids. Trimming took 8 bases from V and 8 from J, leaving 12 bases between them.